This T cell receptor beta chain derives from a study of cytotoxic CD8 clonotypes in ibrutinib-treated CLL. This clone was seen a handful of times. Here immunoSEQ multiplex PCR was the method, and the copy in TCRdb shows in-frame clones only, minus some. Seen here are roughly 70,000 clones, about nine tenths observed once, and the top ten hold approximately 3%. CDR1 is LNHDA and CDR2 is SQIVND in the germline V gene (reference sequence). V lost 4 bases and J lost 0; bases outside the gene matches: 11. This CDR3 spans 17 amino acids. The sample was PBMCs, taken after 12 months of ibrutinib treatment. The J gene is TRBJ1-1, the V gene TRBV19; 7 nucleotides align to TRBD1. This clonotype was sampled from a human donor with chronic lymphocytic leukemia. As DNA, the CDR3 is TGTGCCAGTAGTAGCCCATTTGGGACAGCGTTGAACACTGAAGCTTTCTTT. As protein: CASSSPFGTALNTEAFF.